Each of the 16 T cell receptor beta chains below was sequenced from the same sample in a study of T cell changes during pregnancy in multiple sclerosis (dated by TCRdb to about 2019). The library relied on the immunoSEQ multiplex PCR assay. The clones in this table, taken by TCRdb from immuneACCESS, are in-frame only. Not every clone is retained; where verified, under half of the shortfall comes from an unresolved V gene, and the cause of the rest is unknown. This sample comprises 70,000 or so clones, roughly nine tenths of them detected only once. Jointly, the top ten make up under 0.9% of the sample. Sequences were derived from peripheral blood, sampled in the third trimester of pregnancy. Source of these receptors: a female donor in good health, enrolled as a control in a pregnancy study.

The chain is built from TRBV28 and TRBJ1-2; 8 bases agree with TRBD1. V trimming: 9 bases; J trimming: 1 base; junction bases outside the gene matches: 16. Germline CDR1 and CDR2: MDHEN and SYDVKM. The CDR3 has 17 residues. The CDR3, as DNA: TGTGCCAGTTGGGATAGGCTAAGACAGGGGCTTAACTATGGCTACACCTTC. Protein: CASWDRLRQGLNYGYTF.

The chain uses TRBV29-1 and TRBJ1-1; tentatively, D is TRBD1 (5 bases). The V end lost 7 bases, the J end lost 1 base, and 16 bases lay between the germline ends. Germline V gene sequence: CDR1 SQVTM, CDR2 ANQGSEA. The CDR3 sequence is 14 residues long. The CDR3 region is CSARTTQGNTEAFF. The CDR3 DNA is TGCAGCGCCAGGACCACTCAGGGGAACACTGAAGCTTTCTTT.

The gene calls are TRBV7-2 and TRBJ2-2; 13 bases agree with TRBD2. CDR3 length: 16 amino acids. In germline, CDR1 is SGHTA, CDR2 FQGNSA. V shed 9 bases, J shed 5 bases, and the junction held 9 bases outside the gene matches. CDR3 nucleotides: TGTGCCAGTCGACTAGCGGGAGGCCGGAATACCGGGGAGCTGTTTTTT. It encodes CASRLAGGRNTGELFF.

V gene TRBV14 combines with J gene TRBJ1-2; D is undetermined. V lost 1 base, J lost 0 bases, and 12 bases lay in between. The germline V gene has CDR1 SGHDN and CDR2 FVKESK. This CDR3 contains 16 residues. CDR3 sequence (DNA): TGTGCCAGCAGCCAAGTGTCGCCAGTCCCTAACTATGGCTACACCTTC. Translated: CASSQVSPVPNYGYTF.

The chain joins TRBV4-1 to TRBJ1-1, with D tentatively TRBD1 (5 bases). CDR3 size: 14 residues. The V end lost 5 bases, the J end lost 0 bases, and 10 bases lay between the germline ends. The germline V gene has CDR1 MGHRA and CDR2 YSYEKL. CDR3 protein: CASSTDSMNTEAFF. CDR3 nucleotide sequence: TGCGCCAGCAGCACCGACAGTATGAACACTGAAGCTTTCTTT.

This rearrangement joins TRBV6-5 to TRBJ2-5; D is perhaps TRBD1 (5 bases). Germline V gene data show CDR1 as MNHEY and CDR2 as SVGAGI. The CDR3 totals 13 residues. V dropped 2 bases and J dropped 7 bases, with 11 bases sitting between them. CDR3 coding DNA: TGTGCCAGCAGTTACGAGGTGCAGGGGACCCAGTACTTC. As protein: CASSYEVQGTQYF.

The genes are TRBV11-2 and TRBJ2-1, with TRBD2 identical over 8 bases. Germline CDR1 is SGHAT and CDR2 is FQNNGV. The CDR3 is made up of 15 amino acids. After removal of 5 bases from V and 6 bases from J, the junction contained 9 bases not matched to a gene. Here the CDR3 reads CASSPGTSSANEQFF. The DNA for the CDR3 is TGTGCCAGCAGCCCCGGGACTAGTTCGGCCAATGAGCAGTTCTTC.

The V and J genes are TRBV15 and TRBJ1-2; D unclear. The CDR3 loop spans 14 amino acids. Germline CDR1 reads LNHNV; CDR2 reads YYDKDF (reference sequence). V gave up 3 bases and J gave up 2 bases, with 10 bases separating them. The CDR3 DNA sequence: TGTGCCACCAGCAGCCTCCGGGTCAACTATGGCTACACCTTC. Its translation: CATSSLRVNYGYTF.

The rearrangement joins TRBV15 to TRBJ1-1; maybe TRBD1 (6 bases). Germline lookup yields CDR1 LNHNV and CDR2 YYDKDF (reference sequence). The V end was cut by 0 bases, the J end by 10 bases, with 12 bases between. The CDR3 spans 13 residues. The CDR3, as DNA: TGTGCCACCAGCAGAGAGAGACTGGGGGCAGCTTTCTTT. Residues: CATSRERLGAAFF.

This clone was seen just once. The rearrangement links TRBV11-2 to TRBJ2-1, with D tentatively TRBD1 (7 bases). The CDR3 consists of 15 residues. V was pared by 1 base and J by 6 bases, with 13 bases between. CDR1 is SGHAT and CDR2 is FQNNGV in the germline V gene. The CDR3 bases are TGTGCCAGCAGCTTAGCCAGGGGGGTCGGCAATGAGCAGTTCTTC. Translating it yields CASSLARGVGNEQFF.

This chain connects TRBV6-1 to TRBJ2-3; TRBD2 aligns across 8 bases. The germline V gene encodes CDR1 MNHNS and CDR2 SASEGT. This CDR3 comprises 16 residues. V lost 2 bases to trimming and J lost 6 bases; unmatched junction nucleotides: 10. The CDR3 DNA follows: TGTGCCAGCAGTGAATTGGGGCGGGGGGCCGTGGATACGCAGTATTTT. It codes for CASSELGRGAVDTQYF.

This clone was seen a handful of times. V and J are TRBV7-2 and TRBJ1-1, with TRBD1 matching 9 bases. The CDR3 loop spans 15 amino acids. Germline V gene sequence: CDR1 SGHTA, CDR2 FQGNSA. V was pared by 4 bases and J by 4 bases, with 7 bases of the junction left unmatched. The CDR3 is CASSSGWTGVTEAFF. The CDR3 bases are TGTGCCAGCAGCTCTGGATGGACAGGGGTCACTGAAGCTTTCTTT.

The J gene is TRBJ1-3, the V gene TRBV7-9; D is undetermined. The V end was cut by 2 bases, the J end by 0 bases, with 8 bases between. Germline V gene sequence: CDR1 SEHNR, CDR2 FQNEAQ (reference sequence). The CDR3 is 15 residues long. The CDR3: CASSLQTFSGNTIYF. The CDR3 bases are TGTGCCAGCAGCTTACAGACTTTCTCTGGAAACACCATATATTTT.

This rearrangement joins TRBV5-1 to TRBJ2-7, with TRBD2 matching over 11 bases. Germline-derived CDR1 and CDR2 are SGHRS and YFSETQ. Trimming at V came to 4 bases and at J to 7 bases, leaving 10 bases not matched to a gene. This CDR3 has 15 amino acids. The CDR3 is CASSAIAGGPKEQYF. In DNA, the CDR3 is TGCGCCAGCAGCGCCATAGCGGGAGGGCCGAAGGAGCAGTACTTC.

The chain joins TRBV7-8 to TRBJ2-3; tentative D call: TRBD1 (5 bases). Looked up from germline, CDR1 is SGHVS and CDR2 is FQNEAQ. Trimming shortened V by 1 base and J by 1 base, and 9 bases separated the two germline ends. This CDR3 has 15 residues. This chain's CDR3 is CASSLGVRGTDTQYF. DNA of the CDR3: TGTGCCAGCAGCTTAGGAGTCAGGGGCACAGATACGCAGTATTTT. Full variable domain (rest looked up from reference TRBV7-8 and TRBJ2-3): GAGVSQSPRYKVAKRGQDVALRCDPISGHVSLFWYQQALGQGPEFLTYFQNEAQLDKSGLPSDRFFAERPEGSVSTLKIQRTQQEDSAVYLCASSLGVRGTDTQYFGPGTRLTVL.

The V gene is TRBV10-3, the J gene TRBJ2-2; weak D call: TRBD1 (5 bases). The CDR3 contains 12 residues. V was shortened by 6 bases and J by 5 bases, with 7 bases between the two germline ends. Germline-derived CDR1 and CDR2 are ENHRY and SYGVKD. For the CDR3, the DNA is TGTGCCATCAGGGGGCAAACCGGGGAGCTGTTTTTT. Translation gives CAIRGQTGELFF.